The clone carrying this TCR beta chain turned up a few times. The data originate from a study of blood T cells in healthy people across ages. CDR1 DFQATT and CDR2 SNEGSKA come from the germline V gene (reference sequence). Trimming at V came to 5 bases and at J to 3 bases, leaving 9 bases not matched to a gene. The length of the CDR3 is 14 residues. Primed by a sample-barcoded 5' primer and a J-beta primer mix, a second PCR proceeded for roughly 6 to 12 cycles. From the 5' RACE reads, TCRdb called clonotypes with MiXCR, one entry per CDR3 protein. The sample lists about 1.6 million distinct CDR3 sequences, roughly 32% occurring once.

Sequencing was done on a sample of blood. The sequence came from a woman in her 30s in good health. J is TRBJ1-2 and V is TRBV20-1, with 7 bases lining up with TRBD1. The CDR3 protein is CSALGTEIYYGYTF. DNA of the CDR3: TGCAGTGCTCTCGGGACAGAGATCTACTATGGCTACACCTTC.